This TCR beta chain appears in the sequencing data of a study of shared clonotypes between healthy human individuals. Study in general: CD4 naive and memory got three plates each, CD8 naive two, CD8 memory one.

The CDR3 spans 13 residues. The germline gives CDR1 MDHEN, CDR2 SYDVKM. Between the trimmed V and J ends, which lost 6 bases and 2 bases, there was a span of 11 bases. Only in-frame clones appear in the TCRdb table, and some are missing; sequencing was by immunoSEQ multiplex PCR. The sample has millions of clones, approximately 93% seen once. The clonotype comes from a young man in good health. Some clones in this sample may be carry-over from other donors' samples. The rearrangement links TRBV28 to TRBJ2-7, with a weak D call TRBD1 (6 bases). The specimen sequenced was naive CD4+ T cells from PBMCs. The subset here: CD45RA+ positively selected. In DNA, the CDR3 is TGTGCCAGCAGCCCTGACAGGACCTACGAGCAGTACTTC. It encodes CASSPDRTYEQYF.